Sequencing of this TCR beta chain was carried out in a study of blood T cells in healthy people across ages. V was pared by 3 bases and J by 2 bases, with 14 bases between. The germline V gene has CDR1 SGHKS and CDR2 YYEKEE (reference sequence). The CDR3 is 16 residues long. A sample-barcoded 5' primer and a J-beta primer mix were used in a second PCR of about 6 to 11 cycles. A single record per CDR3 protein comes from TCRdb applying MiXCR to the 5' RACE reads. The data hold about 780,000 distinct CDR3 sequences, with around 50% observed a single time. The material sequenced was blood. The clonotype comes from a man aged 80 or over in good health. The chain carries TRBV5-5 and TRBJ2-2, with D perhaps assigned TRBD1 or TRBD2 (5 bases each). The CDR3 DNA reads as TGTGCCAGCAGCTCCGCCGGGACCCTCAACACCGGGGAGCTGTTTTTT. It specifies CASSSAGTLNTGELFF.